A single sample is the source of the 8 T cell receptor beta chains below, sequenced in a study of identical twins (TCRdb year 2016). Libraries were built with 5' RACE. TCRdb shows the sequencer as Illumina HiSeq 2000. TCRdb's own reprocessing of the public reads used fastp at Q25 and MiXCR and kept productive beta chains. Merged by CDR3 protein, the rows form single entries marked with the most common genes and DNA. The sample yields roughly 1,500,000 distinct CDR3 sequences; about 30% were counted once. The ten top clones hold about 0.3% of the sample. The sample was cord blood. These receptors came from a newborn girl in good health.

The genes are TRBV20-1 and TRBJ1-5; possible D gene TRBD1, 6 bases. Trimming took off 1 base at V and 9 bases at J, with 10 bases between the two ends. Germline lookup yields CDR1 DFQATT and CDR2 SNEGSKA (reference sequence). The CDR3 consists of 12 residues. The CDR3 DNA is TGCAGTGCTAGAGGGGGACACCCGCCCCAGCATTTT. Its protein product is CSARGGHPPQHF.

This clonotype was picked up many times. V and J are TRBV6-5 and TRBJ2-1; 10 nucleotides align to TRBD2. The CDR3 length is 14 residues. Germline V lookup: CDR1 MNHEY, CDR2 SVGAGI. Trimming cost V 4 bases and J 7 bases; bases outside gene matches: 4. The CDR3 DNA reads as TGTGCCAGCAGTTCCCTAGCGGGAGTTAATGAGCAGTTCTTC. It yields the protein CASSSLAGVNEQFF.

This clonotype occurred many times. The chain uses TRBV6-6 and TRBJ2-5; D is possibly TRBD2 (5 bases). CDR1 is MNHNY, CDR2 SVGAGI, per germline (reference sequence). The V gene lost 2 bases and the J gene lost 0 bases, with 7 bases spanning the gap. The CDR3 contains 14 residues. The CDR3, as DNA: TGTGCCAGCAGTTACGGCGGGTACCAAGAGACCCAGTACTTC. It translates to CASSYGGYQETQYF.

The table lists this clonotype with a few counts. This chain joins TRBV20-1 and TRBJ2-3; no clear D gene. Looked up from germline, CDR1 is DFQATT and CDR2 is SNEGSKA (reference sequence). CDR3 length: 12 amino acids. V lost 6 bases and J 4 bases, leaving 11 bases between the germline ends. In DNA, the CDR3 is TGCAGTGCGACCGGCTCCTCAGATACGCAGTATTTT. As protein: CSATGSSDTQYF.

This CDR3 reads CASSVTSGPGELFF. In DNA, the CDR3 is TGCGCCAGCAGCGTGACTAGCGGACCCGGGGAGCTGTTTTTT. The chain is built from TRBV5-1 and TRBJ2-2; TRBD2 agrees at 9 bases. J lost 6 bases, V lost 4 bases, and 4 bases had no gene match. The CDR3 sequence is 14 residues long. Germline CDR1 SGHRS, CDR2 YFSETQ.

V usage is TRBV20-1 and J usage is TRBJ2-3; TRBD2 matches at 8 bases. Germline V gives CDR1 DFQATT, CDR2 SNEGSKA (reference sequence). Trimming cost V 5 bases and J 0 bases; bases outside gene matches: 7. CDR3 length: 15 amino acids. CDR3 DNA: TGCAGTGCTCCGGCGGGGGGCCCTAGCACAGATACGCAGTATTTT. Encoded protein: CSAPAGGPSTDTQYF.

This clonotype showed up just once. The rearrangement joins TRBV11-2 to TRBJ1-1; D is unclear. Looked up from germline, CDR1 is SGHAT and CDR2 is FQNNGV. This CDR3 region has 15 residues. V lost 0 bases, J lost 1 base, and 9 bases lay in between. The CDR3 loop is CASSLEGQTNTEAFF. DNA of the CDR3: TGTGCCAGCAGCTTAGAGGGCCAGACGAACACTGAAGCTTTCTTT.

This clonotype was seen a handful of times. V gene TRBV6-1 combines with J gene TRBJ1-5, with 7 bases matching TRBD1. The V segment lost 6 bases and the J segment 2 bases; nucleotides outside the gene matches: 4. Germline values: CDR1 MNHNS, CDR2 SASEGT. This CDR3 has 14 amino acids. CDR3 bases: TGTGCCAGCAGGGGGACAGAAGGCAATCAGCCCCAGCATTTT. Translating gives CASRGTEGNQPQHF.